The 15 T cell receptor beta chains reported below all come from one sample, sequenced in a study of T cells expressing NK-cell markers (dated by TCRdb to 2020 to 2022). The library was obtained by 5' RACE. Sequencing relied on an Illumina HiSeq 2000. TCRdb reprocessed the raw reads; every CDR3 protein sequence is a single record, and DNA is not supplied. The table of this sample itemizes roughly 450,000 distinct CDR3 sequences. The ten largest clones represent over 1.1% of the sample. The sequencing input was blood T cells: a sorted CD56 or NKG2C T cell subset, CD4+ or CD8+ T cells, or bulk PBMC T cells (not recorded which). These receptors all stem from a woman between 45 and 65 years old in good health. Donor details come from another sample of the same person, matched by shared clones.

The chain recombines TRBV9 with TRBJ1-5. Germline CDR1 is SGDLS and CDR2 is YYNGEE. The CDR3 sequence is 14 residues long. CDR3 region: CASSVDEGSQPQHF.

V gene TRBV7-2 combines with J gene TRBJ2-1. The CDR3 totals 15 residues. Germline loops: CDR1 SGHTA, CDR2 FQGNSA. This CDR3 reads CASSLLSRQANEQFF.

This chain connects TRBV20-1 to TRBJ2-3; TCRdb gives TRBD1 as the D gene, but with no DNA this cannot be confirmed. CDR1 is DFQATT and CDR2 is SNEGSKA in the germline V gene (reference sequence). CDR3 size: 13 residues. Here the CDR3 reads CSARARGLDTQYF.

The rearrangement joins TRBV4-1 to TRBJ2-7. The CDR3 loop spans 16 amino acids. Germline V gives CDR1 MGHRA, CDR2 YSYEKL. CDR3: CASSHPPGAGLYEQYF.

The chain joins TRBV29-1 to TRBJ2-2. Per germline, CDR1 SQVTM and CDR2 ANQGSEA. CDR3 length equals 13 residues. The chain's CDR3 is CSAQKVESGELFF.

This chain links TRBV10-3 with TRBJ2-5; checking the TCRdb D call of TRBD1 is not possible without DNA. Germline V lookup: CDR1 ENHRY, CDR2 SYGVKD. This CDR3 contains 15 residues. The CDR3 reads CAISPKRGGGETQYF.

The chain's CDR3 is CASREVSDNEQFF. This chain links TRBV5-1 with TRBJ2-1. The CDR3 loop spans 13 amino acids. The V gene's germline CDR1 is SGHRS and CDR2 YFSETQ.

This chain links TRBV29-1 with TRBJ1-5; TCRdb returns TRBD1, unconfirmable since there is no DNA. Germline CDR1 is SQVTM and CDR2 is ANQGSEA. The CDR3 extends over 12 amino acids. This chain's CDR3 is CSVEIRQGKRHF.

The J gene is TRBJ2-1, the V gene TRBV27; TCRdb's D call of TRBD1 is untestable without DNA. This CDR3 contains 16 residues. In germline, CDR1 is MNHEY, CDR2 SMNVEV (reference sequence). The CDR3 is CASKRPTGGIYNEQFF.

V and J are TRBV20-1 and TRBJ2-3; the D gene TCRdb calls, TRBD2, cannot be checked with no DNA. Per germline, CDR1 DFQATT and CDR2 SNEGSKA (reference sequence). The CDR3 runs to 17 residues. The CDR3 is CSARVLGQPGLLDTQYF.

The chain has TRBV24-1 and TRBJ2-5; TCRdb returns TRBD2, unconfirmable since there is no DNA. The CDR3 is 14 amino acids. Germline CDR1 reads KGHDR; CDR2 reads SFDVKD. The CDR3 loop is CATGPRDSQETQYF.

The chain is built from TRBV15 and TRBJ2-2; the TCRdb call, TRBD1, lacks DNA for checking. The CDR3 extends over 16 amino acids. Germline lookup yields CDR1 LNHNV and CDR2 YYDKDF (reference sequence). CDR3 region: CATSRNDRGFTGELFF.

The rearrangement joins TRBV5-1 to TRBJ2-3; TCRdb returns TRBD1, unconfirmable since there is no DNA. This CDR3 spans 18 amino acids. Germline CDR1 SGHRS, CDR2 YFSETQ. The CDR3 is CASSLDRTSGAGTDTQYF.

The chain recombines TRBV12-3 or TRBV12-4 with TRBJ1-5; as DNA is missing, the TRBD1 call by TCRdb cannot be tested. CDR3 length: 13 residues. The CDR3 spells CASWTGGNQPQHF.

The V gene is TRBV27, the J gene TRBJ2-3; no DNA is available, so the TRBD1 call from TCRdb remains unchecked. There are 15 residues in the CDR3. Germline CDR1 reads MNHEY; CDR2 reads SMNVEV (reference sequence). This CDR3 reads CASIPTPYRTDTQYF.